The source of this T cell receptor (beta chain) is a study of T-cell reconstitution after alpha-beta-depleted transplantation in children. Study observations and caveats: T cells produced anew were the main source of T-cell counts and diversity one year after transplant. Surviving recipient T cells and thymic progenitors produced the high day-60 TCRbeta diversity seen in some patients.

Construction of the TCRbeta library involved unique molecular identifiers. TCRdb redid the calling of the PCR reads with MiXCR, one entry per CDR3 protein. The sample includes approximately 70,000 distinct CDR3 sequences, 4.9% of them seen just once. The CDR3 has 14 residues. The germline V and J ends were trimmed by 5 bases and 0 bases, with 12 bases remaining between them. Germline CDR1 is DFQATT and CDR2 is SNEGSKA (reference sequence). This clonotype was detected ten times or more. Its antigen is still unknown. The sequence was collected from a boy less than two years old who had a stem cell transplant for acute myeloid leukemia, so the T cells may come from the graft donor. The sequencing used PBMCs, mostly from graft donor cells, collected 180 days after TCRalphabeta/CD19-depleted stem cell transplant. The genes are TRBV20-1 and TRBJ2-3; maybe TRBD2 (5 bases). The CDR3 here is CSASDRGSTDTQYF. Written as DNA, the CDR3 is TGCAGTGCTTCAGATCGGGGAAGCACAGATACGCAGTATTTT.